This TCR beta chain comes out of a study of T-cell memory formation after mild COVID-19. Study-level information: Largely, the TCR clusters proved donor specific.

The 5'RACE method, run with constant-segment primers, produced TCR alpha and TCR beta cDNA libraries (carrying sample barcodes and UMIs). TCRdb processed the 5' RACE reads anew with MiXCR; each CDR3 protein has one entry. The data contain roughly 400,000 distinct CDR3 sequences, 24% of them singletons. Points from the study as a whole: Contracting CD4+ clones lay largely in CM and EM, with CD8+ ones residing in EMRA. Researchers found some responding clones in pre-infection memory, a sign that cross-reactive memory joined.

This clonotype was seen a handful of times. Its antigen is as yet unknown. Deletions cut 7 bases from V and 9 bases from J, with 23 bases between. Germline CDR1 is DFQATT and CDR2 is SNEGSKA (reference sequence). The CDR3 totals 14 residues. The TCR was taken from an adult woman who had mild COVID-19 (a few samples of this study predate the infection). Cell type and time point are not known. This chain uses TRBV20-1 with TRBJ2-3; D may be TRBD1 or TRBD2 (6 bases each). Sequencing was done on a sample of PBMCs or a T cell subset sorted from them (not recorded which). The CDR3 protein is CSVTGTTGAITQYF. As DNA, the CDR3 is TGCAGTGTGACGGGCACGACGGGGGCTATAACGCAGTATTTT.